The 10 T cell receptor beta chains given below trace back to one sample, sequenced in a study of identifying expanded T cells in peripheral blood. Assay: immunoSEQ multiplex PCR; the TCRdb copy retains only in-frame clones and omits some. The top ten clones hold 4% of a sample with tens of thousands of clones, around 89% of them seen once. Material for sequencing was blood. The receptors were sampled from a person between 18 and 75 years old in good health.

The chain carries TRBV2 and TRBJ1-4; 8 bases match TRBD1. The V and J ends lost 6 bases and 0 bases, in that order; junction bases with no gene match: 0. This CDR3 spans 14 amino acids. Looked up from germline, CDR1 is SNHLY and CDR2 is FYNNEI. The CDR3 sequence is CASRGQATNEKLFF. CDR3 sequence (DNA): TGTGCCAGCAGGGGACAGGCAACTAATGAAAAACTGTTTTTT.

In its sample, this clone was seen once. The V call is TRBV11-2, the J call TRBJ2-3, with 7 bases that match TRBD1. CDR1 and CDR2 (germline): SGHAT, FQNNGV. The V segment lost 3 bases and the J segment 6 bases; nucleotides outside the gene matches: 12. This CDR3 is 16 amino acids long. In DNA, the CDR3 is TGTGCCAGCAGCTTTTCACGGGACAGCTTCATGGATACGCAGTATTTT. It translates to CASSFSRDSFMDTQYF.

The chain employs TRBV9 and TRBJ2-1, with 13 bases lining up with TRBD2. CDR1 is SGDLS and CDR2 is YYNGEE in the germline V gene. With V trimmed by 6 bases and J by 11 bases, 20 bases remained unmatched. The CDR3 sequence is 18 residues long. The CDR3 is CASTSGREGLAGLEQQFF. For the CDR3, the DNA is TGTGCCAGCACCTCGGGCAGGGAGGGACTAGCGGGATTAGAGCAGCAGTTCTTC. Drawing the rest from reference TRBV9 and TRBJ2-1, the complete variable domain is DSGVTQTPKHLITATGQRVTLRCSPRSGDLSVYWYQQSLDQGLQFLIQYYNGEERAKGNILERFSAQQFPDLHSELNLSSLELGDSALYFCASTSGREGLAGLEQQFFGPGTRLTVL.

The gene calls are TRBV21-1 and TRBJ2-5. TRBV21-1 represents a pseudogene. CDR3 length: 16 residues. The CDR3 DNA reads as TGTGCCAGCAGCAAAGACGTATGGAAGAGACGAGAGACCCAGTACTTC. Protein product: CASSKDVWKRRETQYF.

The rearrangement links TRBV18 to TRBJ2-3; 11 nucleotides match TRBD2. CDR3 size: 15 residues. Germline V gene data show CDR1 as KGHSH and CDR2 as LQKENI. The junction had 5 bases not matched to a gene; V was cut back by 5 bases and J by 4 bases. The DNA of the CDR3 is TGTGCCAGCTCAGGGACTAGCGGAACCTCAGATACGCAGTATTTT. Translating gives CASSGTSGTSDTQYF.

This clone was observed once. The chain couples TRBV12-5 to TRBJ1-5, with no clear D. This CDR3 comprises 14 residues. Germline lookup yields CDR1 LGHNT and CDR2 FRNRAP. Between the trimmed V and J ends, which lost 2 bases and 7 bases, there was a span of 12 bases. CDR3 coding DNA: TGTGCTAGTGGTTTGCTTGTCGGAGGGCAGCCCCAGCATTTT. Protein sequence: CASGLLVGGQPQHF. Together with reference TRBV12-5 and TRBJ1-5, the CDR3 gives the full variable domain: DARVTQTPRHKVTEMGQEVTMRCQPILGHNTVFWYRQTMMQGLELLAYFRNRAPLDDSGMPKDRFSAEMPDATLATLKIQPSEPRDSAVYFCASGLLVGGQPQHFGDGTRLSIL.

The table lists this clone with a few counts. This rearrangement joins TRBV7-9 to TRBJ2-7; D is uncertain. The germline V and J ends were trimmed by 5 bases and 0 bases, with 2 bases remaining between them. This CDR3 is built from 11 residues. Germline V gene sequence: CDR1 SEHNR, CDR2 FQNEAQ (reference sequence). Written as DNA, the CDR3 is TGTGCCAGCAGCGACTCCTACGAGCAGTACTTC. Translation gives CASSDSYEQYF.

The J gene is TRBJ2-1, the V gene TRBV13; 7 bases agree with TRBD1. This CDR3 is built from 13 residues. Losses at the gene ends were 0 bases for V and 10 bases for J; bases not matched to a gene: 3. Germline loops: CDR1 PRHDT, CDR2 FYEKMQ (reference sequence). CDR3 coding DNA: TGTGCCAGCAGCTTAGGCGGACAGGACGAGCAGTTCTTC. This sequence encodes CASSLGGQDEQFF.

The rearrangement links TRBV19 to TRBJ2-6; no clear D gene. The V end was cut by 5 bases, the J end by 0 bases, with 8 bases between. The length of the CDR3 is 15 residues. Germline V gives CDR1 LNHDA, CDR2 SQIVND (reference sequence). CDR3 DNA: TGTGCCAGTAGTGATTGGACCTCTGGGGCCAACGTCCTGACTTTC. Residues: CASSDWTSGANVLTF.

This chain links TRBV5-1 with TRBJ2-5; no definite D call. Germline assignment: CDR1 SGHRS and CDR2 YFSETQ. Trimming took off 5 bases at V and 4 bases at J, with 15 bases between the two ends. The CDR3 has 14 residues. The DNA for the CDR3 is TGCGCCAGCAGTAAGGAACTGTCGGTAGAGACCCAGTACTTC. Amino acid sequence: CASSKELSVETQYF.